These T cell receptor beta chains were read from a single sample in a study of blood T cell repertoires in COVID-19. Repertoires were generated with immunoSEQ multiplex PCR, while TCRdb's copy carries only in-frame clones and drops some. The sample holds approximately 330,000 clones, 90% seen once. What was sequenced was peripheral blood. The receptors were sampled from a woman between 40 and 55 years old with COVID-19, enrolled during active disease. Each CDR3 is given without its conserved first and last residue. Each record gives: J gene, V gene, CDR3 protein.

TRBJ1-2	TRBV30	AWSDRDRVFSVYGYT
TRBJ1-4	TRBV2	ASRIDRLATNEKLF
TRBJ1-3	TRBV2	ASRTGGTSPNTIY
TRBJ2-3	TRBV19	ASSEGRFLSTDTQY
TRBJ2-1	TRBV3-1/TRBV3-2	ASSLPGQGPPKQF
TRBJ1-6	TRBV7-9	ASSPGQGSSSPLH
TRBJ1-4	TRBV2	ASNRATNEKLF
TRBJ1-1	TRBV4-3	ASSQDLGVNTEAF
TRBJ1-3	TRBV18	ASSAIRQGDSGNTIY
TRBJ2-5	TRBV15	ATSRVRQRDETQY
TRBJ1-5	TRBV5-8	ASSFTGVTQPQH
TRBJ1-5	TRBV7-2	ASSIFQGQPQH
TRBJ1-2	TRBV10-3	AISSSTLRRHNDGYT
TRBJ2-7	TRBV28	ASSHRDRALSYEQY
TRBJ1-1	TRBV28	AGSSPGGTEAF
TRBJ2-7	TRBV28	ASRRQGPSYEQY
TRBJ2-1	TRBV12-5	ASAWSGQRSNEQF
TRBJ2-7	TRBV6-5	ASSLAGSYEQY
TRBJ2-2	TRBV9	ASSVAFGLAMNTGELF
TRBJ1-3	TRBV6-4	ASSTLGAHRPGNTIY
TRBJ1-6	TRBV9	ASSSQGIHNSPLH
TRBJ1-1	TRBV5-4	ASSSGGTGDTEAF
TRBJ2-3	TRBV5-8	ASSPGLAGGLRTDTQY
TRBJ2-3	TRBV28	ASSSPSQISVSTDTQY
TRBJ1-1	TRBV6-4	ASSPETGAGAF
TRBJ2-1	TRBV4-1	ASSPLGQGVNEQF
TRBJ1-1	TRBV11-3	ASSPQGVYTEAF
TRBJ2-3	TRBV28	ASSRTRPNTQY
TRBJ1-5	TRBV5-8	ASSQHQAGHQPQH
TRBJ2-7	TRBV7-2	ASSLTHSGGSSYEQY
TRBJ1-6	TRBV7-9	ASSPARGSYNSPLH